The T cell receptor beta chain under discussion was sequenced for a study of early T cells in non-severe SARS-CoV-2 infection. Overall study: Bulk RNA isolated from unsorted whole blood underwent sequencing; chains were not paired. Study results and caveats: Anti-spike CD8 specificities were favored by VDJdb matching, whose results missed private and CD4 specificities.

In this sample, this clonotype turned up a few times. Its antigen is currently unknown. Individual cDNA molecules each received unique molecular identifiers attached to them. Each CDR3 protein is one row after TCRdb ran MiXCR on the 5' RACE reads. Here the sample spans more than 85,000 distinct CDR3 sequences, around 13% being singletons. The V gene end was trimmed by 2 bases and the J gene end by 4 bases; junction bases not matched to a gene: 3. The germline CDR1 and CDR2 sequences are SGHRS and YFSETQ. CDR3 length: 14 residues. Sequencing was performed on whole blood, taken at baseline. This TCR came from an adult who was a healthcare worker with PCR-confirmed SARS-CoV-2 infection or an uninfected control (not recorded which). V gene TRBV5-1 combines with J gene TRBJ2-3; the match to TRBD2 covers 8 bases. This CDR3 is CASSFLGLADTQYF. The DNA of the CDR3 is TGCGCCAGCAGCTTCCTGGGACTAGCAGATACGCAGTATTTT.